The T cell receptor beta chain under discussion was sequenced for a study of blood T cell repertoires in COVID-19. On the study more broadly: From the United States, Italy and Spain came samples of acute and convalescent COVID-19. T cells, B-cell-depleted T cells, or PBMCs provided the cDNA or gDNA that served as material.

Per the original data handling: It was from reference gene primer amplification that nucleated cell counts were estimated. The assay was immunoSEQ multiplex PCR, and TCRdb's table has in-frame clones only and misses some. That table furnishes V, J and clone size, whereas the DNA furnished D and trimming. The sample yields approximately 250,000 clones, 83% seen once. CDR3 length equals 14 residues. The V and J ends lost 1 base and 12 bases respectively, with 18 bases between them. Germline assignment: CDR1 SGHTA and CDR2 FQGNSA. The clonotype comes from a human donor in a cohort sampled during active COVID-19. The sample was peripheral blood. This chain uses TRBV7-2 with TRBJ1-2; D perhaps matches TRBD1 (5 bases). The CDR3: CASSLEARARSDTF. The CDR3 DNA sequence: TGTGCCAGCAGCTTAGAGGCCAGGGCAAGGAGTGACACCTTC.